This T cell receptor beta chain was sequenced for a study of OX40 agonist ivuxolimab in advanced cancers. Study information: At doses from 0.01 to 10 mg/kg, patients were given intravenous ivuxolimab every 2 weeks. Patients were roughly 81% male with ages roughly 20 to 90, mean about 54.

Profiled with immunoSEQ multiplex PCR; TCRdb holds only in-frame clones, not every one. The repertoire holds some 30,000 clones, with 70% to 80% as singletons. The CDR3 is 17 residues long. Trimming removed 5 bases from V and 4 bases from J, with 23 bases in between. CDR1 is SGHAT, CDR2 FQNNGV, per germline. About this clone itself: Its antigen remains unidentified.

Findings and limits, study-wide: At 0.1 to 3.0 mg/kg and by week 6, clonal expansion occurred in CD4+ and CD8+ blood T cells. In a subset of nonresponders, normalized T-cell clonal expansion was also low.

This sequence was found in an adult with an advanced solid tumor such as melanoma, head and neck, liver or kidney cancer. The sample in question was CD4+ or CD8+ T cells sorted from blood, obtained in a trial of the OX40 agonist ivuxolimab. This rearrangement joins TRBV11-2 to TRBJ1-1; no reliable D call. The CDR3 protein is CASSGRSRWGERTEAFF. In nucleotides, the CDR3 is TGTGCCAGCAGCGGGCGGTCTAGATGGGGAGAGCGCACTGAAGCTTTCTTT.